The entry below describes one T cell receptor beta chain. The data stem from a study of monozygotic twins with inflammatory bowel disease. CDR1 and CDR2 (germline): ENHRY, SYGVKD. CDR3 length: 15 amino acids. Reprocessing the 5' RACE reads, TCRdb reports a single entry for every CDR3 protein and omits DNA. The sample includes a few hundred thousand distinct CDR3 sequences. V usage is TRBV10-3 and J usage is TRBJ2-3; there is no DNA to check the TCRdb D call of TRBD1. The sample comprised blood. This receptor was taken from a human donor with ulcerative colitis or Crohn's disease, or a healthy co-twin of an affected twin (not recorded which). CDR3 residues: CAISDSGGAADTQYF.